The clone carrying this TCR beta chain was seen only a few times. The data derive from a study of T cells in Graves' hyperthyroidism and ophthalmopathy. V lost 5 bases, J lost 2 bases, and 19 bases lay in between. The CDR3 runs to 16 residues. Germline CDR1 and CDR2: SGHAT and FQNNGV. Authors of the study amplified TCR beta CDR3 regions from RNA transcripts. First-round RT-PCR targeting the TCR CDR3 was performed with the HTBI primer set. TCRdb re-called the multiplex PCR reads with MiXCR, one entry per CDR3 protein. The top ten hold 30% to 40% of the sample, which has about 640,000 distinct CDR3 sequences, 20% seen once.

Sequencing used blood. This receptor was taken from a man aged 25-40 years with Graves' ophthalmopathy. V and J are TRBV11-2 and TRBJ2-7, with D possibly called TRBD1 or TRBD2 (6 bases each). Here the CDR3 reads CASSLLRGRVAYEQYF. CDR3 coding DNA: TGTGCCAGCAGCCTCCTACGGGGGCGGGTAGCCTACGAGCAGTACTTC.